A selection of T cell receptor beta chains follows, all from one sample in a study of T cell responses to AZD1222 COVID-19 vaccine. TCRdb's table, derived via immunoSEQ multiplex PCR, lists solely in-frame clones and lacks some. The profile covers around 160,000 clones, with approximately 85% appearing a single time and around 4.1% taken by the ten largest. Sequencing used peripheral blood, obtained on day 0 of MenACWY control vaccination. These receptors all come from an adult in good health. Each CDR3 is given with its conserved first and last residue. A D gene is named only where the DNA matches it firmly. The size of a clone is reported for some rows only, either as once, few or many, or as a class for expanded clones.

>.|.|TRBJ2-7|TRBV5-8
TGTGCCAGCAGCTTTATCGGGGCTTATGAGCAGTACTTC
CASSFIGAYEQYF
>TRBD1|.|TRBJ2-3|TRBV4-1
TGCGCCAGCAGCCAAGGGGGGACAGGTTCACAAGGCCGCACAGATACGCAGTATTTT
CASSQGGTGSQGRTDTQYF
>.|few|TRBJ1-1|TRBV10-1
TGCGCCAGCAGTGCAGCTCAGGGGATGAACACTGAAGCTTTCTTT
CASSAAQGMNTEAFF
>TRBD2|.|TRBJ2-5|TRBV9
TGTGCCAGCAGCGTAGCCCCGGGGGGCCAAGAGACCCAGTACTTC
CASSVAPGGQETQYF
>.|.|TRBJ2-2|TRBV13
TGTGCCAGCAGCGTCTTTCTAAAAGCGAACACCGGGGAGCTGTTTTTT
CASSVFLKANTGELFF
>TRBD2|.|TRBJ2-3|TRBV7-3
TGTGCCAGCAGCTTAGCTAGCGGGGGCACAGATACGCAGTATTTT
CASSLASGGTDTQYF
>.|once|TRBJ2-1|TRBV11-3
TGTGCCAGCAGCTTAGAGGAGAGGACGGAGCAGTTCTTC
CASSLEERTEQFF
>.|.|TRBJ2-3|TRBV11-2
TGTGCCAGCAGCTTAGAGGTCATGATCACAGATACGCAGTATTTT
CASSLEVMITDTQYF
>.|.|TRBJ2-7|TRBV15
TGTGCCACCAGCAGAGATAGGTTGTACGAGCAGTACTTC
CATSRDRLYEQYF
>.|.|TRBJ2-7|TRBV12-5
TGTGCTAGTGGTTTGGTGTCGGGGGGCTGGTACGAGCAGTACTTC
CASGLVSGGWYEQYF
>TRBD1|.|TRBJ1-1|TRBV27
TGTGCCAGCGGGGACAGGGTCTTGACTGAAGCTTTCTTT
CASGDRVLTEAFF
>.|.|TRBJ2-3|TRBV5-1
TGCGCCAGCAGCCAATCAGGTGGCGCAGATACGCAGTATTTT
CASSQSGGADTQYF
>.|few|TRBJ2-1|TRBV11-2
TGTGCCAGCAGCCCCTCCGGTCCCTACAATGAGCAGTTCTTC
CASSPSGPYNEQFF
>.|.|TRBJ2-6|TRBV30
TGTGCCTGGAGTCCGCTTGGAGCCGCCGTGTCTGGGGCCAACGTCCTGACTTTC
CAWSPLGAAVSGANVLTF
>TRBD2|.|TRBJ2-2|TRBV11-2
TGTGCCAGTGGGACTAGCGGGGACACCGGGGAGCTGTTTTTT
CASGTSGDTGELFF
>.|few|TRBJ1-3|TRBV28
TGTGCCAGTAAGGACAGTTACTCTGGAAACACCATATATTTT
CASKDSYSGNTIYF
>TRBD1|.|TRBJ1-4|TRBV7-8
TGTGCCAGCAGCTCCGGGACAGGGTATATGACTAATGAAAAACTGTTTTTT
CASSSGTGYMTNEKLFF
>.|.|TRBJ2-3|TRBV29-1
TGCAGCGGCGGAGTTGGGCCCAGGGCCACAGATACGCAGTATTTT
CSGGVGPRATDTQYF
>.|once|TRBJ2-2|TRBV11-2
TGTGCCAGCAGCTTGGGGGCAGACACCGGGGAGCTGTTTTTT
CASSLGADTGELFF
>.|.|TRBJ2-5|TRBV5-1
TGCGCCAGCAGCCGGTCGCTCGACCCGGCGGAGACCCAGTACTTC
CASSRSLDPAETQYF
>.|.|TRBJ1-2|TRBV6-1
TGTGCCAGCAGTGAGGAAGGCTACACCTTC
CASSEEGYTF
>.|.|TRBJ1-3|TRBV5-1
TGCGCCAGCGGGACGGGGGGCTCTGGAAACACCATATATTTT
CASGTGGSGNTIYF
>TRBD2|.|TRBJ2-1|TRBV28
TGTGCCAGCAGTTTCACAGGGACTAGCGGGGGTCGGTCCTACAATGAGCAGTTCTTC
CASSFTGTSGGRSYNEQFF
>.|.|TRBJ2-3|TRBV29-1
TGCAGCGCCCTTCCCGGGGGAGGCACAGATACGCAGTATTTT
CSALPGGGTDTQYF
>.|.|TRBJ2-5|TRBV24-1
TGTGCCACCAGTGATTTGCGGGGATGGCAAGAGACCCAGTACTTC
CATSDLRGWQETQYF
>.|.|TRBJ1-2|TRBV7-9
TGTGCCAGCAGCTATGAACTTAACTATGGCTACACCTTC
CASSYELNYGYTF
>TRBD1|.|TRBJ1-4|TRBV30
TGTGCCTGGAGTCGACAGGGGGGGAACGAAAAACTGTTTTTT
CAWSRQGGNEKLFF
>.|.|TRBJ1-5|TRBV18
TGTGCCAGCTCACTCGCGGGGGCGCTCAATCAGCCCCAGCATTTT
CASSLAGALNQPQHF
>.|.|TRBJ2-3|TRBV5-8
TGTGCCAGCAGCTCCGCTTGGGGGGCCGCCAGCACAGATACGCAGTATTTT
CASSSAWGAASTDTQYF
>.|once|TRBJ1-2|TRBV10-2
TGCGCCAGCAGTGAGTCGACTCGGTTAGGGTCTTACACCTTC
CASSESTRLGSYTF
>.|few|TRBJ2-7|TRBV11-2
TGTGCCAGCAGCTTAGCGGGGGACTACGAGCAGTACTTC
CASSLAGDYEQYF
>.|.|TRBJ2-7|TRBV5-1
TGCGCCAGCAGCTTGCAGGACAGCCGATCCTACGAGCAGTACTTC
CASSLQDSRSYEQYF
>.|.|TRBJ1-6|TRBV27
TGTGCCAGCAGTTTATACGGCGGCTTTAATTCACCCCTCCACTTT
CASSLYGGFNSPLHF
>.|once|TRBJ2-3|TRBV7-8
TGTGCCAGCAGCCCTACATGGAACCCGTCCGATACGCAGTATTTT
CASSPTWNPSDTQYF
>TRBD1|.|TRBJ1-6|TRBV7-8
TGTGCCAGCAGCTTCCTCACAGGGGATGGTTATTCACCCCTCCACTTT
CASSFLTGDGYSPLHF
>TRBD2|few|TRBJ2-1|TRBV5-6
TGTGCCAGCAGATTGCTGGGACTAGCGGGGGGCAATGAGCAGTTCTTC
CASRLLGLAGGNEQFF
>.|medium-sized|TRBJ2-3|TRBV5-4
TGTGCCAGCAGCTTTGGGGTCGGCACAGATACGCAGTATTTT
CASSFGVGTDTQYF
>.|once|TRBJ2-5|TRBV5-4
TGTGCCAGCAGCTTGTTGCGGGACAGAGAAGAGACCCAGTACTTC
CASSLLRDREETQYF
>.|.|TRBJ2-5|TRBV7-2
TGTGCCAGCAGCTCCCGGGGGGCCCAGACCCAGTACTTC
CASSSRGAQTQYF
>.|.|TRBJ1-1|TRBV7-7
TGTGCCAGCAGCTTTGGTCAGGGAACTGAAGCTTTCTTT
CASSFGQGTEAFF
>TRBD1|.|TRBJ2-1|TRBV11-2
TGTGCCAGCAGCTTATCCCTAGGGACAGGGATTCGCGAGCAGTTCTTC
CASSLSLGTGIREQFF
>.|.|TRBJ2-1|TRBV6-5
TGTGCCAGCAGTTACTGGACTAACCGAGGAGAGCAGTTCTTC
CASSYWTNRGEQFF
>.|.|TRBJ1-5|TRBV3-1/TRBV3-2
TGTGCCAGCAGCCAGTACAATCAGCCCCAGCATTTT
CASSQYNQPQHF
>TRBD1|.|TRBJ2-1|TRBV30
TGTGCCTCTCAACGGGGGACAGGGTGGGATGAGCAGTTCTTC
CASQRGTGWDEQFF
>TRBD1|once|TRBJ1-1|TRBV2
TGTGCCAGCAGTTCGACAGGGTCGAGCACTGAAGCTTTCTTT
CASSSTGSSTEAFF
>TRBD1|.|TRBJ1-3|TRBV11-2
TGTGCCAGCAGCGGGGGGGACAGGGGATACGGAAACACCATATATTTT
CASSGGDRGYGNTIYF
>.|.|TRBJ2-1|TRBV19
TGTGCCAGTAGAATGAGGGGGAATGAGCAGTTCTTC
CASRMRGNEQFF
>.|.|TRBJ1-1|TRBV19
TGTGCCAGTAGTATAGCGGGGGCACTGAACACTGAAGCTTTCTTT
CASSIAGALNTEAFF
>TRBD1|.|TRBJ1-2|TRBV24-1
TGTGCCACCAGTGATTCGACAGGGTACGGCTACACCTTC
CATSDSTGYGYTF
>.|.|TRBJ1-1|TRBV5-4
TGTGCCAGCAGCTTGGACCCGAACACTGAAGCTTTCTTT
CASSLDPNTEAFF
>.|.|TRBJ1-2|TRBV14
TGTGCCAGCAGACTCAGATCGAAGACAGGATGGTATGGCTACACCTTC
CASRLRSKTGWYGYTF
>.|.|TRBJ1-1|TRBV28
TGTGCCAGCAGTTCCCCGGGGTTCCTCATGAACACTGAAGCTTTCTTT
CASSSPGFLMNTEAFF
>.|.|TRBJ2-1|TRBV11-2
TGTGCCAGCAGCTTAGAAGGGTACAATGAGCAGTTCTTC
CASSLEGYNEQFF
>TRBD2|.|TRBJ2-7|TRBV27
TGTGCCAGCAGCCCACTAGCGGGGCGATTCTACGAGCAGTACTTC
CASSPLAGRFYEQYF
>.|.|TRBJ1-5|TRBV7-9
TGTGCCAGCAGCCCAAGAGGGGGGGAAAGTTTACTATTTTTT
CASSPRGGESLLFF
>.|.|TRBJ2-7|TRBV5-1
TGCGCCAGCAGCCCCGGAGGTGGGACAAGCGCCTCCGAGCAGTACTTC
CASSPGGGTSASEQYF